The 11 T cell receptor beta chains reported below all come from one sample, sequenced in a study of blood T cell repertoires in COVID-19. Sequenced by immunoSEQ multiplex PCR; TCRdb stores in-frame clones only, minus some. Of roughly 400,000 clones in the sample, over 75% are singletons; the top ten hold roughly 1.4%. Sequenced material: PBMCs or T cells enriched from blood (not recorded which). These receptors were collected from a young woman who had been exposed to COVID-19.

Turning to this clone: Other nucleotide sequences in the sample specify the same CDR3. The V and J genes are TRBV28 and TRBJ2-1; 10 bases align to TRBD1. This CDR3 has 19 amino acids. Germline loops: CDR1 MDHEN, CDR2 SYDVKM. The ends lost 1 base at V and 2 bases at J; junction bases unmatched: 11. Here the CDR3 DNA reads TGTGCCAGCAGTTTATACGCAAGGGGGACAGGGGCCACCTACAATGAGCAGTTCTTC. As protein: CASSLYARGTGATYNEQFF.

V gene TRBV9 combines with J gene TRBJ1-1, with D unresolved. CDR1 and CDR2 from the germline V gene are SGDLS and YYNGEE. V was cut by 2 bases and J by 0 bases, with 11 bases left in between. This CDR3 is built from 15 residues. The CDR3 protein is CASSVLQTMNTEAFF. The CDR3 region has the DNA TGTGCCAGCAGCGTTCTCCAGACAATGAACACTGAAGCTTTCTTT.

The chain combines TRBV5-1 with TRBJ2-3, with 7 bases matching TRBD2. Germline V gene lookup returns CDR1 SGHRS and CDR2 YFSETQ. The CDR3 runs 14 residues. Trimming removed 3 bases from V and 4 bases from J; junction bases left unmatched: 5. The DNA of the CDR3 is TGCGCCAGCAGCTCCGTTAGCGGGTCAGATACGCAGTATTTT. It codes for CASSSVSGSDTQYF.

The J gene is TRBJ2-7, the V gene TRBV7-3; 8 bases align to TRBD1. Germline V gene sequence: CDR1 SGHTA, CDR2 FQGTGA. The CDR3 loop spans 15 amino acids. J was trimmed by 4 bases and V by 5 bases; bases with no gene match: 10. The DNA for the CDR3 is TGTGCCAGCAGCGTAGACGCAGGGGGCCAATACGAGCAGTACTTC. Translating gives CASSVDAGGQYEQYF.

For the CDR3, the DNA is TGTGCCACCAGCACCGTAAACACTGAAGCTTTCTTT. Amino acids: CATSTVNTEAFF. The chain has TRBV15 and TRBJ1-1; D remains ambiguous. CDR3 length: 12 residues. The V and J ends lost 4 bases and 2 bases respectively, with 5 bases between them. Germline V CDR1 and CDR2: LNHNV, YYDKDF (reference sequence).

This chain links TRBV7-9 with TRBJ1-5, with 8 bases aligning to TRBD1. The germline gives CDR1 SEHNR, CDR2 FQNEAQ (reference sequence). Trimming removed 4 bases from V and 1 base from J; junction bases left unmatched: 6. This CDR3 comprises 16 residues. CDR3 sequence: CASSSGTGISNQPQHF. Written as DNA, the CDR3 is TGTGCCAGCAGCTCCGGGACAGGCATAAGCAATCAGCCCCAGCATTTT.

The chain has TRBV19 and TRBJ2-7; D might be TRBD2 (6 bases). This CDR3 spans 13 amino acids. CDR1 and CDR2 (germline): LNHDA, SQIVND (reference sequence). V lost 6 bases and J 0 bases, leaving 9 bases between the germline ends. The chain's CDR3 is CASRGGSSYEQYF. CDR3 DNA: TGTGCCAGTAGGGGGGGATCCTCCTACGAGCAGTACTTC.

This chain connects TRBV11-2 to TRBJ1-6; 8 nucleotides agree with TRBD1. The CDR3 is 17 residues long. Losses at the gene ends were 1 base for V and 10 bases for J; bases not matched to a gene: 12. Germline CDR1 and CDR2: SGHAT and FQNNGV. CDR3 residues: CASSLGWGEDRESPLHF. The CDR3 nucleotides read TGTGCCAGCAGCTTAGGTTGGGGGGAGGACAGGGAATCACCCCTCCACTTT.

This clone was detected only once. This sequence joins TRBV19 and TRBJ1-1; weak D call: TRBD1 (6 bases). The CDR3 length is 13 residues. The V gene's germline CDR1 is LNHDA and CDR2 SQIVND (reference sequence). The V end was cut by 6 bases, the J end by 10 bases, with 18 bases between. Here the CDR3 DNA reads TGTGCCAGTAGGCCCGACAGGTCCGGAGGAGCTTTCTTT. It translates to CASRPDRSGGAFF.

The V gene is TRBV19, the J gene TRBJ2-7, with D maybe TRBD1 (6 bases). Germline V CDR1 and CDR2: LNHDA, SQIVND (reference sequence). The CDR3 is made up of 12 amino acids. V gave up 4 bases and J gave up 7 bases, with 11 bases separating them. For the CDR3, the DNA is TGTGCCAGTAGTAGCGGAGGACAGGAGCAGTACTTC. Translating it yields CASSSGGQEQYF.

The count of this clone is one. This chain connects TRBV24-1 to TRBJ1-2, with 7 bases that match TRBD1. This CDR3 spans 16 amino acids. V was pared by 2 bases and J by 1 base, with 6 bases of the junction left unmatched. CDR1 is KGHDR, CDR2 SFDVKD, per germline. CDR3 DNA sequence: TGTGCCACCAGTGATTCGGGACAGCCGCTTAACTATGGCTACACCTTC. Translated, it gives CATSDSGQPLNYGYTF.